This T cell receptor beta chain was identified during a study of immune evolution from preneoplasia to lung adenocarcinoma. Study results and limitations: Later-stage lesions appeared to have more T cells, more diversity, less clonality.

Patient tissue came from resections in Japan or China, 2014–2017. After pathologic assessment, macro-dissection selected premalignant or tumor cells for extraction. Comment on this clone: Its antigen is still unknown.

The J segment lost 5 bases and the V segment lost 8 bases, leaving 12 bases of the junction unmatched. This CDR3 region has 14 residues. Sequenced by immunoSEQ multiplex PCR; TCRdb stores in-frame clones only, minus some. The sample has around 4,000 clones; roughly 80% are singletons. This chain joins TRBV23-1 and TRBJ2-7; 7 positions agree with TRBD1. TRBV23-1 is an ORF, with its function uncertain. The sample was FFPE minimally invasive lung adenocarcinoma tissue. The receptor's source is a person in their 60s with lung adenocarcinoma. CDR3 sequence reads: CASWGQGVRHEQYF. In DNA form, the CDR3 reads TGCGCCAGCTGGGGGCAGGGGGTCCGCCACGAGCAGTACTTC.